Sequencing of this TCR beta chain was carried out in a study of beta chain features in type 1 diabetes. Overall study findings and caveats: HLA influence on TCRB rearrangement stayed unresolved here. In all four CD4+ subsets, TCRB CDR3 length was significantly, moderately reduced in type 1 diabetes. PCR might favor shorter templates, but any such skew would affect patients and controls equally.

This clone was counted between two and nine times. The antigen is unknown. Donors contributed one heparinised blood draw apiece, averaging approximately 0.12 L. The study reverse transcribed the entire isolated RNA, so it sequenced expressed TCRB transcripts. Method: immunoSEQ multiplex PCR; TCRdb's copy keeps in-frame clones and lacks some. This table has a few hundred thousand clones, roughly 9.8% appearing once. CDR1 is SGHRS and CDR2 is YFSETQ in the germline V gene. Between the trimmed V and J ends, which lost 0 bases and 3 bases, there was a span of 12 bases. The CDR3 runs to 15 residues. Sequences were obtained from central memory CD4+ T cells from blood. The chain is built from TRBV5-1 and TRBJ2-5; possibly TRBD1 for D (5 bases). The sequence was obtained from a man aged 30-40 years with type 1 diabetes. CDR3 protein: CASSLDRPAEETQYF. CDR3 DNA sequence: TGCGCCAGCAGCTTGGACAGGCCGGCGGAAGAGACCCAGTACTTC.